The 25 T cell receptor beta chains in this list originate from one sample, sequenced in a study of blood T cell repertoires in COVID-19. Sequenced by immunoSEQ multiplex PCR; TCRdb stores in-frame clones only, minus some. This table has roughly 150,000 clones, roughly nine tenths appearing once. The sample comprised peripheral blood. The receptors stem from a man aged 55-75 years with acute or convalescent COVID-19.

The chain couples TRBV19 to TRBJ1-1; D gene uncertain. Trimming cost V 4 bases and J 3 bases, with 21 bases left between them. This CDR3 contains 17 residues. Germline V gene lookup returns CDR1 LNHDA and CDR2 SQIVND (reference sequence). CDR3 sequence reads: CASSTRTGTSSYTEAFF. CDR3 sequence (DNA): TGTGCCAGTAGTACCCGGACGGGAACCAGTAGTTACACTGAAGCTTTCTTT.

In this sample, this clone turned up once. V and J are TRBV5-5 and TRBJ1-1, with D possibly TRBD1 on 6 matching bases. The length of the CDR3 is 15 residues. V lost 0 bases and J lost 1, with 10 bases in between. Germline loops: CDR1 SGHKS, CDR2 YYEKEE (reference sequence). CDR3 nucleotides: TGTGCCAGCAGCTTGGTTGGACAGACGAACACTGAAGCTTTCTTT. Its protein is CASSLVGQTNTEAFF.

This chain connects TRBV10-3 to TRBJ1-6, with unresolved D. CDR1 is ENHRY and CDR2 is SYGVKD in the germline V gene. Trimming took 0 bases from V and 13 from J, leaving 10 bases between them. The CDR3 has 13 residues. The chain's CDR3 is CAISESMWAPLHF. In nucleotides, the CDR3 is TGTGCCATCAGTGAGTCGATGTGGGCCCCCCTCCACTTT.

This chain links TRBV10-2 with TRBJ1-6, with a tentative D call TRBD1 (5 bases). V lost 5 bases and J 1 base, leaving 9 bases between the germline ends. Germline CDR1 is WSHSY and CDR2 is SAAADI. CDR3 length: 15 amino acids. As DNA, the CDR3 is TGCGCCAGCAGTCCAGGGCTGTCCTATAATTCACCCCTCCACTTT. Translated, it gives CASSPGLSYNSPLHF.

The CDR3 DNA reads TGTGCCAGCAGCTTAACTAGCGTGGGCCGGGATACGCAGTATTTT. Its protein is CASSLTSVGRDTQYF. The J gene is TRBJ2-3, the V gene TRBV7-2; 7 bases fit TRBD2. This CDR3 region has 15 residues. In germline, CDR1 is SGHTA, CDR2 FQGNSA. The V segment lost 2 bases and the J segment 6 bases; nucleotides outside the gene matches: 8. The full variable domain, in which reference TRBV7-2 and TRBJ2-3 provide the parts outside the CDR3, is GAGVSQSPSNKVTEKGKDVELRCDPISGHTALYWYRQSLGQGLEFLIYFQGNSAPDKSGLPSDRFSAERTGGSVSTLTIQRTQQEDSAVYLCASSLTSVGRDTQYFGPGTRLTVL.

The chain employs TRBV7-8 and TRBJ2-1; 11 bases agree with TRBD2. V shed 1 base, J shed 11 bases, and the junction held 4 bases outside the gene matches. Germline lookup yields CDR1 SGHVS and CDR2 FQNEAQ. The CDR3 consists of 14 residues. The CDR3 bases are TGTGCCAGCAGCTTAGGAGGGACTAGCGGAAAGCAGTTCTTC. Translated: CASSLGGTSGKQFF.

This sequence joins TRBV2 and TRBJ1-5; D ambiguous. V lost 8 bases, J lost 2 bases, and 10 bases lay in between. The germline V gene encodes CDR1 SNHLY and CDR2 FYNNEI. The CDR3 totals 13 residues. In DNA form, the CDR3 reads TGTGCCAGCGCCGTCGGGGGCAATCAGCCCCAGCATTTT. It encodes CASAVGGNQPQHF. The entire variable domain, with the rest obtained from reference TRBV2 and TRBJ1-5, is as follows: EPEVTQTPSHQVTQMGQEVILRCVPISNHLYFYWYRQILGQKVEFLVSFYNNEISEKSEIFDDQFSVERPDGSNFTLKIRSTKLEDSAMYFCASAVGGNQPQHFGDGTRLSIL.

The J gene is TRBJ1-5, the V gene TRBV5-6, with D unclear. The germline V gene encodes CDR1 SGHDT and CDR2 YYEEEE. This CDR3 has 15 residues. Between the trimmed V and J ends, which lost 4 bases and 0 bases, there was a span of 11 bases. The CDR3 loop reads CASSLGGYSNQPQHF. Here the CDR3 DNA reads TGTGCCAGCAGCCTCGGAGGCTATAGCAATCAGCCCCAGCATTTT.

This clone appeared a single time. The CDR3 DNA follows: TGTGCCACCAGTGATTTGAACAGGGGAGACTACGAGCAGTTCTTC. Protein product: CATSDLNRGDYEQFF. The chain uses TRBV24-1 and TRBJ2-1; 7 nucleotides agree with TRBD1. This CDR3 has 15 residues. CDR1 KGHDR and CDR2 SFDVKD come from the germline V gene. Unmatched junction bases numbered 8, after V lost 0 bases and J lost 10 bases.

The CDR3 protein is CASSRDSYSNQPQHF. Written as DNA, the CDR3 is TGTGCCAGCAGCAGGGACTCGTATAGCAATCAGCCCCAGCATTTT. The chain recombines TRBV5-5 with TRBJ1-5; D possibly corresponds to TRBD1 (5 bases). CDR3 length equals 15 residues. V lost 4 bases, J lost 0 bases, and 11 bases lay in between. The germline V gene encodes CDR1 SGHKS and CDR2 YYEKEE (reference sequence).

CDR3 sequence (DNA): TGTGCCAGTAGTGTCGGGTCTAACTATGGCTACACCTTC. Translated, it gives CASSVGSNYGYTF. The chain is built from TRBV19 and TRBJ1-2; D gene uncertain. Germline CDR1 and CDR2: LNHDA and SQIVND (reference sequence). The CDR3 runs 13 residues. The germline V and J ends were trimmed by 5 bases and 0 bases, with 7 bases remaining between them.

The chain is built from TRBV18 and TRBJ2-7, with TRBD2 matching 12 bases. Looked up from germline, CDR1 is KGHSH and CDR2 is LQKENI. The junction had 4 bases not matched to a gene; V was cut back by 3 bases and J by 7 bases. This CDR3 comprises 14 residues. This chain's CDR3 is CASSPLAGGREQYF. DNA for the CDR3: TGTGCCAGCTCACCCCTAGCGGGGGGGCGAGAGCAGTACTTC.

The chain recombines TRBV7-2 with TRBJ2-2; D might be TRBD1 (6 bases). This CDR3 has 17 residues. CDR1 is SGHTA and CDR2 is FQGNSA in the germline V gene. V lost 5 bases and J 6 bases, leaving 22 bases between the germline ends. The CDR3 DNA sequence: TGTGCCAGCAGCCCGGACAGTTCCGGATGGAGTTCCGGGGAGCTGTTTTTT. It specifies CASSPDSSGWSSGELFF.

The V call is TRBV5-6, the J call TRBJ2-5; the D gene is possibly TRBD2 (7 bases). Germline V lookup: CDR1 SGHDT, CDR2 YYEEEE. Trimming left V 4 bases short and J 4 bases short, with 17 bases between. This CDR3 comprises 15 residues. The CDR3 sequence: CASSPPGGGGETQYF. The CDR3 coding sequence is TGTGCCAGCAGCCCACCCGGGGGAGGGGGAGAGACCCAGTACTTC.

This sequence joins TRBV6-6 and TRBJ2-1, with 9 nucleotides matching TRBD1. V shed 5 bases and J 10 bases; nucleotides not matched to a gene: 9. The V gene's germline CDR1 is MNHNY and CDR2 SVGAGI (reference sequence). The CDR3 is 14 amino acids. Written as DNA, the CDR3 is TGTGCCAGCAGTCCCCTGGGACAGGGTGGGGAGCAGTTCTTC. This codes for CASSPLGQGGEQFF.

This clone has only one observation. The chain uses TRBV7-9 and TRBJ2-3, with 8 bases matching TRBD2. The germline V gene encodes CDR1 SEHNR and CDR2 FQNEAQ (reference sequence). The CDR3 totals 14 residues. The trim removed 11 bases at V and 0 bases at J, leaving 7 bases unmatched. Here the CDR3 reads CAHSGGGSTDTQYF. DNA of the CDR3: TGTGCCCACTCAGGCGGGGGGAGCACAGATACGCAGTATTTT.

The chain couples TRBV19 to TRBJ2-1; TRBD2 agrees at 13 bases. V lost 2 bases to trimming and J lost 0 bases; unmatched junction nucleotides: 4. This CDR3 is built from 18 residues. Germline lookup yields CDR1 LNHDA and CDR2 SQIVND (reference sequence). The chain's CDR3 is CASSIITSGGVSYNEQFF. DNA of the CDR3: TGTGCCAGTAGTATAATAACTAGCGGGGGGGTCTCCTACAATGAGCAGTTCTTC. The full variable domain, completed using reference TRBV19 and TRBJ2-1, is DGGITQSPKYLFRKEGQNVTLSCEQNLNHDAMYWYRQDPGQGLRLIYYSQIVNDFQKGDIAEGYSVSREKKESFPLTVTSAQKNPTAFYLCASSIITSGGVSYNEQFFGPGTRLTVL.

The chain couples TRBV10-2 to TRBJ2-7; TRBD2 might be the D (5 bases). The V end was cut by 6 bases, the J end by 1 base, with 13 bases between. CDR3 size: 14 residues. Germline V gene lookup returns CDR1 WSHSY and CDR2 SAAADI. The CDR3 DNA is TGCGCCAGCAGGAGAACGGGGTCTTCCTACGAGCAGTACTTC. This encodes CASRRTGSSYEQYF.

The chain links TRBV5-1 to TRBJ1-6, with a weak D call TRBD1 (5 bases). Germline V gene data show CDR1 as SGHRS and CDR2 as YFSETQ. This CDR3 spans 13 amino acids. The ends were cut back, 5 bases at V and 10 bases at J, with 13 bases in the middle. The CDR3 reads CASREGVGSPLHF. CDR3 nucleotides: TGCGCCAGCAGGGAAGGGGTTGGATCACCCCTCCACTTT.

The CDR3 sequence is CASSPSQTFYEQYF. CDR3 bases: TGTGCCAGCAGCCCATCCCAGACATTCTACGAGCAGTACTTC. The chain is built from TRBV7-9 and TRBJ2-7; D remains ambiguous. The CDR3 consists of 14 residues. The germline V and J ends were trimmed by 5 bases and 3 bases, with 14 bases remaining between them. The germline gives CDR1 SEHNR, CDR2 FQNEAQ (reference sequence).

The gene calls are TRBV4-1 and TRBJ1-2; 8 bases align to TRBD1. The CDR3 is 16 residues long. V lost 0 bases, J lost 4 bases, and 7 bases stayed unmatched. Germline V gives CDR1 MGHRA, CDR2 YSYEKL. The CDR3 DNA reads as TGCGCCAGCAGCCAAGATAGGACAGGGCGAACCTATGGCTACACCTTC. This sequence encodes CASSQDRTGRTYGYTF.

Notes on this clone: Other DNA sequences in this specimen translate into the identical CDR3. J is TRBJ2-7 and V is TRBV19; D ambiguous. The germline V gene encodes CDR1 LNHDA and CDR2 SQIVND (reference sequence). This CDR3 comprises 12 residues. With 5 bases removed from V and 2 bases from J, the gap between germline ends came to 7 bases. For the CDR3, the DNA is TGTGCCAGTAGTTCCCCAACCTACGAGCAGTACTTC. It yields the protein CASSSPTYEQYF.

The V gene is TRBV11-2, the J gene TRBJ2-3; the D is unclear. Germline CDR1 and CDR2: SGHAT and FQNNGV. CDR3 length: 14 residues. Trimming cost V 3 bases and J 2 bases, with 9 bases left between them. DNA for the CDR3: TGTGCCAGCAGCTTGGGCAGCACCACAGATACGCAGTATTTT. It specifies CASSLGSTTDTQYF.

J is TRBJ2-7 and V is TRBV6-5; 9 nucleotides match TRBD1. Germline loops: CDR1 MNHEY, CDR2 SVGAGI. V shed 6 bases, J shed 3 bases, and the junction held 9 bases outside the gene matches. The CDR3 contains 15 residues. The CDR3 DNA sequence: TGTGCCAGCAGAGGGGGGGGGACAGGGAACTACGAGCAGTACTTC. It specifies CASRGGGTGNYEQYF.

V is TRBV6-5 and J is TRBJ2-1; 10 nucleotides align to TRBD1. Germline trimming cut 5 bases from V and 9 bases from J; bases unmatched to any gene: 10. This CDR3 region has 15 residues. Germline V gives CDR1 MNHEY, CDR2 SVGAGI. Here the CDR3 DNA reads TGTGCCAGCAGTAGCGGACAGGGGGTCAATACTGAGCAGTTCTTC. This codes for CASSSGQGVNTEQFF.